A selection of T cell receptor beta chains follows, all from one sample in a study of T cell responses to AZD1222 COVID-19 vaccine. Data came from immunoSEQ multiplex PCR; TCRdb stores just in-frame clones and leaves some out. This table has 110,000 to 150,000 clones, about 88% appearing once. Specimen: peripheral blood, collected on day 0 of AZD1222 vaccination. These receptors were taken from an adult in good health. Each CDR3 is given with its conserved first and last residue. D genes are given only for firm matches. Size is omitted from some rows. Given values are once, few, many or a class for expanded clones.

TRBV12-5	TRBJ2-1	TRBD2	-	CASGIHSYNEQFF	TGTGCCAGCGGGATTCACAGCTACAATGAGCAGTTCTTC
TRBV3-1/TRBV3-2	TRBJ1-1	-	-	CASSQDPKLNTEAFF	TGTGCCAGCAGCCAAGACCCCAAATTGAACACTGAAGCTTTCTTT
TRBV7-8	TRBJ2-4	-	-	CASSNPRRKNIQYF	TGTGCCAGCAGCAATCCCCGTCGCAAAAACATTCAGTACTTC
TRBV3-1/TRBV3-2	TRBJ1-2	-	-	CASSPQGNYGYTF	TGTGCCAGCAGCCCTCAGGGTAACTATGGCTACACCTTC
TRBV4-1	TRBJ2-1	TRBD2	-	CASSQLSFRDYPYNEQFF	TGCGCCAGCAGCCAGCTTTCATTCCGGGACTACCCCTACAATGAGCAGTTCTTC
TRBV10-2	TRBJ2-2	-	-	CASSEFRVLTGELFF	TGCGCCAGCAGTGAGTTTAGGGTACTCACCGGGGAGCTGTTTTTT
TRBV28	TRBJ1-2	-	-	CASSRQGQGHNYYGYTF	TGTGCCAGCAGTCGGCAGGGCCAGGGCCATAATTATTATGGCTACACCTTC
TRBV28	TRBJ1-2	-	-	CATEQPGLKNYGYTF	TGTGCCACCGAACAACCGGGACTGAAGAACTATGGCTACACCTTC
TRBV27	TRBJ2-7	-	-	CASSLRSAVHEQYF	TGTGCCAGCAGTTTAAGGTCGGCGGTCCACGAGCAGTACTTC
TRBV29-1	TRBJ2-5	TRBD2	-	CSVDRGGETQYF	TGCAGCGTTGATAGGGGAGGGGAGACCCAGTACTTC
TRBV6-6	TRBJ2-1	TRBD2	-	CASSTGGPNEQFF	TGTGCCAGCAGTACGGGGGGGCCTAATGAGCAGTTCTTC
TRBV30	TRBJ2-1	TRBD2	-	CAWSETSGHNEQFF	TGTGCCTGGAGTGAGACTAGCGGGCACAATGAGCAGTTCTTC
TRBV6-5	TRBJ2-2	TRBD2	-	CASSRLAGGPGELFF	TGTGCCAGCAGTCGACTAGCGGGGGGGCCCGGGGAGCTGTTTTTT
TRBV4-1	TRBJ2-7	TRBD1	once	CASSQVRDRVLEQYF	TGCGCCAGCAGCCAGGTCCGGGACAGGGTTCTCGAGCAGTACTTC
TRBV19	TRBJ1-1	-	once	CASNHGQLMNTEAFF	TGTGCCAGTAACCATGGACAGCTCATGAACACTGAAGCTTTCTTT
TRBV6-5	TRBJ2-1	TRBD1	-	CASSYSGTGAGNEQFF	TGTGCCAGCAGTTATTCCGGGACAGGGGCGGGCAATGAGCAGTTCTTC
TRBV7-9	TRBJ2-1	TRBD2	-	CASSPLAGSYNEQFF	TGTGCCAGCAGCCCGCTAGCGGGGTCCTACAATGAGCAGTTCTTC
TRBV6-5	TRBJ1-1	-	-	CASRSRQVRNTEAFF	TGTGCCAGCAGAAGTAGACAGGTCCGGAACACTGAAGCTTTCTTT
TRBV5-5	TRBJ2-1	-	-	CASSLTLNPLNEQFF	TGTGCCAGCAGCTTGACACTGAACCCCCTCAATGAGCAGTTCTTC
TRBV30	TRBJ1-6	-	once	CAWSDFPNNSPLHF	TGTGCCTGGAGTGACTTCCCTAATAATTCACCCCTCCACTTT
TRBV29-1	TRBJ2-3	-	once	CSVRGDSTDTQYF	TGCAGCGTTAGGGGAGATAGCACAGATACGCAGTATTTT
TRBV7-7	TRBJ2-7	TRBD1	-	CASSEGQGASYEQYF	TGTGCTAGCAGCGAGGGACAGGGGGCCTCCTACGAGCAGTACTTC
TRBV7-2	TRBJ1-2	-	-	CASSLATWRGKFLSNYGYTF	TGTGCCAGCAGCTTAGCGACATGGAGGGGCAAGTTTTTATCTAACTATGGCTACACCTTC
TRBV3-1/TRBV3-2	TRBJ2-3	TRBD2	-	CASSQSSGKADTQYF	TGTGCCAGCAGCCAATCTAGCGGGAAAGCAGATACGCAGTATTTT
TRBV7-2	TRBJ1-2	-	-	CASSLGGTVNYGYTF	TGTGCCAGCAGCTTAGGAGGGACCGTCAACTATGGCTACACCTTC
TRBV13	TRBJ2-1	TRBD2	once	CASSPPGLAGGYEQFF	TGTGCCAGCAGCCCCCCGGGACTAGCGGGAGGATATGAGCAGTTCTTC
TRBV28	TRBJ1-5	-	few	CASSLISNQPQHF	TGTGCCAGCAGTCTGATAAGCAATCAGCCCCAGCATTTT
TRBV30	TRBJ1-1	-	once	CAWGNLGRNTEAFF	TGTGCCTGGGGCAACCTGGGGAGGAACACTGAAGCTTTCTTT
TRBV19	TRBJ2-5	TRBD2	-	CASSIITSGKETQYF	TGTGCCAGTAGTATAATCACTAGCGGGAAAGAGACCCAGTACTTC
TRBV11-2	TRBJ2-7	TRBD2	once	CASRPLAGSYEQYF	TGTGCCAGCAGACCGCTAGCGGGCTCCTACGAGCAGTACTTC
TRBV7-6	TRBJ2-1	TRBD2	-	CASSLRLAGPNEQFF	TGTGCCAGCAGCCTTCGACTAGCGGGGCCCAATGAGCAGTTCTTC
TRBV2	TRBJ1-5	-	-	CASSPTGYSNQPQHF	TGTGCCAGCAGTCCTACAGGGTATAGCAATCAGCCCCAGCATTTT
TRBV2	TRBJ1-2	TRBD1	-	CASTRQGQGLEGYTF	TGTGCCAGCACTCGGCAGGGACAGGGGCTAGAGGGCTACACCTTC
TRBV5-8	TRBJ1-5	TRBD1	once	CASSSRGGTASNQPQHF	TGTGCCAGCAGCTCCCGGGGTGGGACAGCCAGCAATCAGCCCCAGCATTTT
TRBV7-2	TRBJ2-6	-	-	CASSLGGRLSGANVLTF	TGTGCCAGCAGCTTAGGGGGACGCCTCTCTGGGGCCAACGTCCTGACTTTC
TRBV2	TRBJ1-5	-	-	CASRQGNQPQHF	TGTGCCAGCAGACAGGGCAATCAGCCCCAGCATTTT
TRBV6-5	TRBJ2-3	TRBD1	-	CASGAGGAGADTQYF	TGTGCCAGCGGGGCAGGGGGCGCTGGGGCAGATACGCAGTATTTT